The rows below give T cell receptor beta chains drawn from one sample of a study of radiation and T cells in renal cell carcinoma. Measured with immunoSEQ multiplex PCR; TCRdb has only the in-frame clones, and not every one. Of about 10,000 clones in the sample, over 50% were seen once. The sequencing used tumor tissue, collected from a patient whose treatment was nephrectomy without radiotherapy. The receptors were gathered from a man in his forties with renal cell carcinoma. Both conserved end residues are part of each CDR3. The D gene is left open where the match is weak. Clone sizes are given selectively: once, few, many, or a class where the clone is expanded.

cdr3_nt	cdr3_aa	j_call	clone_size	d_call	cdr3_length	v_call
TGTGCCAGCAGACTAAGGGCACAGGGTGGAGATACGCAGTATTTT	CASRLRAQGGDTQYF	TRBJ2-3	few	NA	15	TRBV7-2
TGTGCCATCAGTGAGTCGAATCTAGACACTGAAGCTTTCTTT	CAISESNLDTEAFF	TRBJ1-1	NA	NA	14	TRBV10-3
TGTGCCAGCAGCGGGACTAGCCGGAGCACAGATACGCAGTATTTT	CASSGTSRSTDTQYF	TRBJ2-3	NA	TRBD2	15	TRBV9
TGTGCCAGCAGCTTGGCCGGGCTAGCGGGAGGGCCTTACAATGAGCAGTTCTTC	CASSLAGLAGGPYNEQFF	TRBJ2-1	NA	TRBD2	18	TRBV5-6
TGTGCCAGCAGTGAAGCCCGCGACCCGACAGGCCTGAACACTGAAGCTTTCTTT	CASSEARDPTGLNTEAFF	TRBJ1-1	once	NA	18	TRBV2
TGTGCCAGCAGCTTCATCAGGGGTAACTATGGCTACACCTTC	CASSFIRGNYGYTF	TRBJ1-2	once	NA	14	TRBV5-4
TGTGCCTGGAGTGATGGGGAGGGCGGGAGGTTCCAAGAGACCCAGTACTTC	CAWSDGEGGRFQETQYF	TRBJ2-5	NA	TRBD2	17	TRBV30
TGTGCCAGCAGTTTAGAGGGGGATAAGAAGTTCTTC	CASSLEGDKKFF	TRBJ2-1	once	NA	12	TRBV28
TGTGCCAGCTCACCTCAGACAGCATCAAACACCATATATTTT	CASSPQTASNTIYF	TRBJ1-3	NA	NA	14	TRBV18
TGTGCCAGCAGCCCCGCCCGGCTAGCGGGAGGGGGGGGCACCGGGGAGCTGTTTTTT	CASSPARLAGGGGTGELFF	TRBJ2-2	few	TRBD2	19	TRBV5-6
TGCAGTGCCCTCAAACAAGAGACCCAGTACTTC	CSALKQETQYF	TRBJ2-5	NA	NA	11	TRBV20-1
TGTGCCAGCAGCGTACTTCCGGCTAGCGGGAGGTCTAGAGAGACCCAGTACTTC	CASSVLPASGRSRETQYF	TRBJ2-5	NA	TRBD2	18	TRBV9
TGTGCCAGCAGCTTAGGCCCTTTATTAGATACGCAGTATTTT	CASSLGPLLDTQYF	TRBJ2-3	few	NA	14	TRBV11-2
TGCGCCAGCTGTAACAGGGGGCTTCCCGTGGGCACTGAAGCTTTCTTT	CASCNRGLPVGTEAFF	TRBJ1-1	NA	TRBD1	16	TRBV23-1
TGTGCCAGCAGTGTGGGTCCGGGCGGAGAAGCTTTCTTT	CASSVGPGGEAFF	TRBJ1-1	few	NA	13	TRBV2
TGTGCCAGCAGCCAAGATGGGCTAGTGAGGGGAGATACGCAGTATTTT	CASSQDGLVRGDTQYF	TRBJ2-3	NA	NA	16	TRBV4-2
TGTGCCATCAGCCCCTCAGATGGGGGTCTCTATGGCTACACCTTC	CAISPSDGGLYGYTF	TRBJ1-2	NA	NA	15	TRBV10-3